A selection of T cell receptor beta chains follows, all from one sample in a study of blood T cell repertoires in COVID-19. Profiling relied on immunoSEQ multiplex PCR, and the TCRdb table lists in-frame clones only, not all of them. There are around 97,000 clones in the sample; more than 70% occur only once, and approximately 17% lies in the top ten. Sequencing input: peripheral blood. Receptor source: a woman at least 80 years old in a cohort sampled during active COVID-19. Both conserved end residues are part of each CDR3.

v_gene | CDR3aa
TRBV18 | CASSPPGREGYEQYF
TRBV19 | CASRGGQGKTQYF
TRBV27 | CASSLRAGVYEQYF
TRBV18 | CASSPPGGNNEQFF
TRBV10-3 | CAISADSAQTREQFF
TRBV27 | CASSLYRPGLARPRTYEQYF
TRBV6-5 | CASTLRVLGPGELFF
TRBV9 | CASSVDAGQGSYEQYF
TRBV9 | CASSVGSDRANTGELFF
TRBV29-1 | CSVDLGLAEHNEQFF
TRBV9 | CASSGAQDTPQHF
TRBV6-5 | CASLPFGGLITEAFF
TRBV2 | CAGGQSTSTDTQYF
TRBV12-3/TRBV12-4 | CASSGGEGSPLHF
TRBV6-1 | CASSEKGAYEQYF
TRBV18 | CASSRKTTWIDTQYF